Given below is one T cell receptor beta chain in context. This record belongs to a study of cytomegalovirus exposure and HLA in healthy donors. Study-wide background: One earlier analysis, a look at 180 million or so T cells, found around 110 million unique TCR beta sequences.

Germline CDR1 and CDR2: SGHNT and YYREEE (reference sequence). CDR3 length equals 15 residues. Trimming cost V 0 bases and J 4 bases, with 12 bases left between them. PCR amplification relied on 60 Vbeta primers (plus 13 Jbeta primers). TCRdb's table, derived via immunoSEQ multiplex PCR, lists solely in-frame clones and lacks some. Among 150,000 or so clones listed, 65% to 70% were seen once. This receptor was taken from a man aged 30 to 39 in good health and CMV-seropositive. Sequences were obtained from PBMCs. This chain joins TRBV5-4 and TRBJ2-3, with TRBD2 as a possible D gene (6 bases). DNA for the CDR3: TGTGCCAGCAGCTTGGCCTTACTAGCTTCAGATACGCAGTATTTT. This sequence encodes CASSLALLASDTQYF.